Listed below are T cell receptor beta chains from one sample, sequenced in a study of B cell selection in AIRE deficiency. Here immunoSEQ multiplex PCR was the method, and the copy in TCRdb shows in-frame clones only, minus some. In the table there are 12,000 to 15,000 clones, just over 90% of which are singletons. Specimen: Tregs sorted from PBMCs. These receptors originate from a human donor with AIRE deficiency. CDR3s include the opening cysteine and the closing phenylalanine or tryptophan. The order of the fields is clone size, V gene, J gene, D gene, CDR3 protein, CDR3 DNA. The D gene is left open where the match is weak. The size of a clone is reported for some rows only, either as once, few or many, or as a class for expanded clones.

-	TRBV4-2	TRBJ2-7	TRBD2	CASSQAASGGYEQYF	TGTGCCAGCAGCCAAGCAGCTAGCGGGGGCTACGAGCAGTACTTC
-	TRBV19	TRBJ1-5	-	CASRDIGGVQPQHF	TGTGCCAGTAGGGATATAGGAGGGGTGCAGCCCCAGCATTTT
-	TRBV5-1	TRBJ1-3	-	CASSAEWGLGGNTIYF	TGCGCCAGCAGCGCAGAGTGGGGGCTAGGAGGAAACACCATATATTTT
-	TRBV5-4	TRBJ2-5	TRBD2	CASSLDPGGRETQYF	TGTGCCAGCAGCTTGGACCCGGGAGGGAGAGAGACCCAGTACTTC
-	TRBV7-3	TRBJ2-7	-	CASSTYYEQYF	TGTGCCAGCAGCACTTACTACGAGCAGTACTTC
-	TRBV29-1	TRBJ2-6	-	CSVSGPSGANVLTF	TGCAGCGTTTCAGGGCCCTCTGGGGCCAACGTCCTGACTTTC
-	TRBV7-9	TRBJ1-5	TRBD1	CASSFEGTGNQPQHF	TGTGCCAGCAGCTTTGAGGGGACAGGCAATCAGCCCCAGCATTTT
-	TRBV19	TRBJ1-5	-	CASSGRISNQPQHF	TGTGCCAGTAGTGGACGGATTAGCAATCAGCCCCAGCATTTT
-	TRBV19	TRBJ1-3	-	CASRDLGSSGNTIYF	TGTGCCAGTAGGGACCTAGGAAGCTCTGGAAACACCATATATTTT
-	TRBV5-1	TRBJ2-1	-	CASSLLTPSYNEQFF	TGCGCCAGCAGCTTGTTAACCCCTTCCTACAATGAGCAGTTCTTC
once	TRBV7-9	TRBJ2-3	TRBD1	CASSPRGQGVTDTQYF	TGTGCCAGCAGCCCTCGAGGGCAGGGGGTCACAGATACGCAGTATTTT
-	TRBV6-5	TRBJ2-1	-	CASSYSAGGEQFF	TGTGCCAGCAGTTACTCCGCCGGAGGTGAGCAGTTCTTC
-	TRBV5-1	TRBJ2-7	-	CASSLDFFYEQYF	TGCGCCAGCAGCTTGGATTTCTTCTACGAGCAGTACTTC
-	TRBV5-1	TRBJ2-3	-	CASSSPAAGTDTQYF	TGCGCCAGCAGCTCCCCGGCAGCGGGCACAGATACGCAGTATTTT
-	TRBV28	TRBJ2-1	TRBD2	CASTRGRDNEQFF	TGTGCCAGCACTCGCGGGAGGGACAATGAGCAGTTCTTC
few	TRBV25-1	TRBJ2-3	-	CASSEWGTDTQYF	TGTGCCAGCAGTGAATGGGGCACAGATACGCAGTATTTT
-	TRBV7-2	TRBJ2-3	TRBD2	CASSLVVGGWVTDTQYF	TGTGCCAGCAGCTTAGTTGTGGGAGGGTGGGTCACAGATACGCAGTATTTT
-	TRBV28	TRBJ1-2	TRBD1	CASSLQGAGYTF	TGTGCCAGCAGTTTACAGGGGGCTGGCTACACCTTC
-	TRBV7-9	TRBJ2-5	TRBD2	CASSLSSTSGYGETQYF	TGTGCCAGCAGCTTAAGTTCAACTAGCGGATATGGGGAGACCCAGTACTTC
-	TRBV9	TRBJ2-7	TRBD1	CASSVGPGGVSYEQYF	TGTGCCAGCAGCGTAGGACCAGGGGGAGTCTCCTACGAGCAGTACTTC
-	TRBV7-2	TRBJ2-7	-	CASSLAYMPSEQYF	TGTGCCAGCAGCTTAGCGTATATGCCCAGCGAGCAGTACTTC
-	TRBV6-5	TRBJ2-5	TRBD1	CASKDRGWETQYF	TGTGCCAGCAAGGACAGGGGGTGGGAGACCCAGTACTTC
-	TRBV4-1	TRBJ2-1	-	CASSQTGVGLPDEQFF	TGCGCCAGCAGCCAAACGGGAGTTGGACTACCTGATGAGCAGTTCTTC
-	TRBV19	TRBJ2-3	TRBD1	CASSIRQGTRDTQYF	TGTGCCAGTAGTATTCGACAGGGGACGAGGGATACGCAGTATTTT
-	TRBV9	TRBJ2-1	-	CASSPSPVAEQFF	TGTGCCAGCAGCCCGTCACCCGTCGCCGAGCAGTTCTTC
-	TRBV2	TRBJ2-5	-	CASTPQETQYF	TGTGCCAGCACCCCCCAAGAGACCCAGTACTTC
-	TRBV5-5	TRBJ2-7	TRBD2	CASRKEGTSDYEQYF	TGTGCCAGCAGGAAGGAGGGGACTAGCGACTACGAGCAGTACTTC
-	TRBV25-1	TRBJ2-1	-	CASSPPLGPTYNEQFF	TGTGCCAGCAGCCCCCCCCTTGGCCCTACCTACAATGAGCAGTTCTTC
-	TRBV28	TRBJ1-5	-	CASSSGTANQPQHF	TGTGCCAGCAGCTCCGGGACTGCTAATCAGCCCCAGCATTTT
-	TRBV11-2	TRBJ2-1	-	CASSQHSGASYNEQFF	TGCGCCAGCAGCCAGCATAGCGGCGCTTCCTACAATGAGCAGTTCTTC
-	TRBV7-6	TRBJ2-5	TRBD2	CASSFRGSGRAFQETQYF	TGTGCCAGCAGCTTCCGGGGGAGCGGGAGGGCCTTCCAAGAGACCCAGTACTTC
-	TRBV7-2	TRBJ1-5	TRBD1	CASSLVGGQDNQPQHF	TGTGCCAGCAGCTTAGTCGGGGGACAGGACAATCAGCCCCAGCATTTT
-	TRBV4-2	TRBJ1-1	-	CASSQTGRTEAFF	TGTGCCAGCAGCCAAACAGGGAGGACTGAAGCTTTCTTT
-	TRBV9	TRBJ2-3	TRBD2	CASSVGFSGRAVRSTDTQYF	TGTGCCAGCAGCGTAGGGTTTTCCGGGAGGGCCGTGAGAAGCACAGATACGCAGTATTTT
-	TRBV2	TRBJ1-2	-	CASSAGRSFAF	TGTGCCAGCAGCGCCGGGAGATCTTTTGCCTTC
-	TRBV27	TRBJ2-1	TRBD2	CASSTPGTSGYNEQFF	TGTGCCAGCAGTACGCCCGGGACTAGCGGCTACAATGAGCAGTTCTTC
-	TRBV5-1	TRBJ2-7	-	CASSLFDKSYEQYF	TGCGCCAGCAGCTTATTCGACAAATCCTACGAGCAGTACTTC
-	TRBV27	TRBJ1-2	TRBD1	CASSSTGTNYGYTF	TGTGCCAGCAGTTCGACAGGGACTAACTATGGCTACACCTTC
-	TRBV6-5	TRBJ2-7	TRBD2	CASSRGLAPYEQYF	TGTGCCAGCAGCCGGGGACTAGCCCCCTACGAGCAGTACTTC
-	TRBV2	TRBJ2-7	-	CASSYRDTDYEQYF	TGTGCCAGCAGCTACCGGGACACCGACTACGAGCAGTACTTC
-	TRBV6-5	TRBJ1-1	TRBD1	CASSSHRGQGTEAFF	TGTGCCAGCAGTTCCCATCGTGGACAGGGCACTGAAGCTTTCTTT
-	TRBV21-1	TRBJ1-2	-	CASSKDRVGPRGYTF	TGTGCCAGCAGCAAGGACAGGGTTGGTCCTAGGGGCTACACCTTC
-	TRBV6-6	TRBJ1-1	-	CASSSVMNTEAFF	TGTGCCAGCAGTTCTGTCATGAACACTGAAGCTTTCTTT
once	TRBV27	TRBJ2-7	TRBD2	CASSYTGTSGLPYEQYF	TGTGCCAGCAGTTACACAGGGACTAGCGGGCTACCCTACGAGCAGTACTTC
-	TRBV20-1	TRBJ2-2	-	CSVRGTGELFF	TGCAGCGTTAGGGGCACCGGGGAGCTGTTTTTT
once	TRBV6-1	TRBJ1-5	TRBD1	CASSEADRGYYSNQPQHF	TGTGCCAGCAGTGAAGCGGACAGGGGCTATTATAGCAATCAGCCCCAGCATTTT
-	TRBV7-2	TRBJ2-7	TRBD1	CASSLRSGQTYEQYF	TGTGCCAGCAGCCTCCGGTCGGGACAGACCTACGAGCAGTACTTC
-	TRBV27	TRBJ1-5	-	CASSLRGGQSNQPQHF	TGTGCCAGCAGTTTAAGAGGAGGGCAAAGCAATCAGCCCCAGCATTTT
once	TRBV18	TRBJ2-3	-	CASSPRAGNRITDTQYF	TGTGCCAGCTCACCACGGGCAGGCAACAGGATTACAGATACGCAGTATTTT
-	TRBV6-6	TRBJ1-5	TRBD1	CASRSGTGSVQPQHF	TGTGCCAGCAGATCCGGGACAGGGTCTGTTCAGCCCCAGCATTTT
-	TRBV7-2	TRBJ2-7	-	CASSLVSGEAYEQYF	TGTGCCAGCAGCTTAGTGAGCGGAGAAGCCTACGAGCAGTACTTC
-	TRBV5-1	TRBJ2-6	TRBD1	CASSLGGQGAGGANVLTF	TGCGCCAGCAGCTTGGGAGGACAGGGGGCAGGTGGGGCCAACGTCCTGACTTTC
-	TRBV7-9	TRBJ1-4	-	CASSMLASATNEKLFF	TGTGCCAGCAGCATGTTAGCGTCTGCAACTAATGAAAAACTGTTTTTT
-	TRBV19	TRBJ2-2	TRBD1	CASSRQGGTGELFF	TGTGCCAGTAGTCGACAGGGGGGCACCGGGGAGCTGTTTTTT
-	TRBV11-1	TRBJ1-1	-	CASSLGRGGTEAFF	TGTGCCAGCAGCTTAGGTAGGGGTGGCACTGAAGCTTTCTTT
-	TRBV10-3	TRBJ1-1	-	CATSMHGRTEAFF	TGTGCCACCTCTATGCACGGACGGACTGAAGCTTTCTTT